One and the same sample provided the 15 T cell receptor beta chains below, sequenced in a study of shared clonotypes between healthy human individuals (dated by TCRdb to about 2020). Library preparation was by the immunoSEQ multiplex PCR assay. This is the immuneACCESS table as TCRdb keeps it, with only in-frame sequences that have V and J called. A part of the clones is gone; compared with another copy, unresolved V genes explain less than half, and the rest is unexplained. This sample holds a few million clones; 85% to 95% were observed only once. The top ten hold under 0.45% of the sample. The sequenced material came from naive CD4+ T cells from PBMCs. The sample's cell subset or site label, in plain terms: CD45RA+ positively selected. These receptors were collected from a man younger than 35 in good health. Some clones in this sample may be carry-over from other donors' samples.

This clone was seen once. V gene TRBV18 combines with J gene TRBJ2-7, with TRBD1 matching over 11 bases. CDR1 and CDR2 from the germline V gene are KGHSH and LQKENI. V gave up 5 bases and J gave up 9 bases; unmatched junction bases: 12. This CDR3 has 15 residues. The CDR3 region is CASSKGQGAPTPQYF. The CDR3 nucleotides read TGTGCCAGCTCAAAAGGACAGGGGGCGCCGACCCCGCAGTACTTC.

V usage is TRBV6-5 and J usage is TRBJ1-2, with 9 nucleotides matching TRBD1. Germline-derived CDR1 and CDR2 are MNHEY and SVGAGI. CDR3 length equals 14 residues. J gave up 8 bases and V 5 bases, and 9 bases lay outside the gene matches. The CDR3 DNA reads TGTGCCAGCAGTGAGCGGACAGGGGTGGTGGGCTACACCTTC. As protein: CASSERTGVVGYTF.

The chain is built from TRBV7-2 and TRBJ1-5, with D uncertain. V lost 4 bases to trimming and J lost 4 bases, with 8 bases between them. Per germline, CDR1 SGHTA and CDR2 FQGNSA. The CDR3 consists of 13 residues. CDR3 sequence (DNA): TGTGCCAGCAGCTCTGAACGTAATCAGCCCCAGCATTTT. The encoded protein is CASSSERNQPQHF.

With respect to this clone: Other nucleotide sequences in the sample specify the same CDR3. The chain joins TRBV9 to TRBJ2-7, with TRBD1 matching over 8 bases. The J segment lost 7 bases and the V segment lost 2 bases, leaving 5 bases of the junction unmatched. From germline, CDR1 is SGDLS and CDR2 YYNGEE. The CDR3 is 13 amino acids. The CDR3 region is CASSVEGTGEQYF. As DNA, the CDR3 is TGTGCCAGCAGCGTCGAGGGGACAGGAGAGCAGTACTTC.

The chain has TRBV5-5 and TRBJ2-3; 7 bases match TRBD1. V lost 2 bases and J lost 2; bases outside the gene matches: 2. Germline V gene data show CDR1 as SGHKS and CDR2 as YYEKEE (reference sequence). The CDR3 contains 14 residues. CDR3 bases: TGTGCCAGCAGCTTTGACAGGGCCACAGATACGCAGTATTTT. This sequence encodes CASSFDRATDTQYF.

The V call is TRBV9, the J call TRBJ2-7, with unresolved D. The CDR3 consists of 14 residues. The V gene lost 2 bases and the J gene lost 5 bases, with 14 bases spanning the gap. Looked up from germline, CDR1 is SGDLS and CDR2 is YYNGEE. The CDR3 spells CASSVRAHANEQYF. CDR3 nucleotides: TGTGCCAGCAGCGTGAGAGCCCACGCCAACGAGCAGTACTTC.

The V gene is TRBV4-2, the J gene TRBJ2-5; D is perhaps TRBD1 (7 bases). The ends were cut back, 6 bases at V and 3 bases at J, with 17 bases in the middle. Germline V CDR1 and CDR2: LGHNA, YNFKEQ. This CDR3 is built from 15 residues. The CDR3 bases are TGTGCCAGCAGGCGGGACAGAAGGACCGAAGAGACCCAGTACTTC. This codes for CASRRDRRTEETQYF.

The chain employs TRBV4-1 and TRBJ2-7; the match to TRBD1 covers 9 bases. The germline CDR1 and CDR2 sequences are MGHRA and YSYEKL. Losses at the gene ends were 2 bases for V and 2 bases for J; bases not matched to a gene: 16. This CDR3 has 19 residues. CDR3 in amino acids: CASSQTEFSGTGSPYEQYF. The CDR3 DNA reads TGCGCCAGCAGCCAAACAGAATTCTCCGGGACAGGGTCCCCCTACGAGCAGTACTTC.

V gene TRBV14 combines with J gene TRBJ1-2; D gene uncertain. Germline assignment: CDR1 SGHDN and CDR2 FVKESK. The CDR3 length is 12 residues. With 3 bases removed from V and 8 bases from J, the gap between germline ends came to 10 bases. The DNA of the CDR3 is TGTGCCAGCAGCCAGGCTAACCGGGGCTACACCTTC. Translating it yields CASSQANRGYTF.

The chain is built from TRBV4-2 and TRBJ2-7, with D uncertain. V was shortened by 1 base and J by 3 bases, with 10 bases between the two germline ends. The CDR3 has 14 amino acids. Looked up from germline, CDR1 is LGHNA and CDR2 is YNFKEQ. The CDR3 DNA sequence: TGTGCCAGCAGCCAAGGGGTACTCAACTACGAGCAGTACTTC. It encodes CASSQGVLNYEQYF.

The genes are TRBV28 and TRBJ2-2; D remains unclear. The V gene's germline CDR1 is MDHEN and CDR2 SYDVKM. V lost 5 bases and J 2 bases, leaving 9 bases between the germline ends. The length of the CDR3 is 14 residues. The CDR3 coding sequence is TGTGCCAGCAGTCGCGGCGCTAACACCGGGGAGCTGTTTTTT. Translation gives CASSRGANTGELFF.

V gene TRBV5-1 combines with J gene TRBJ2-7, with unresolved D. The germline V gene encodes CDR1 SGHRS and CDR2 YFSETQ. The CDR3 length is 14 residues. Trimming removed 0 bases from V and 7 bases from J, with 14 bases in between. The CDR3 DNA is TGCGCCAGCAGCTTGGAGTCCCAGCGCGGTGAGCAGTACTTC. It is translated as CASSLESQRGEQYF.

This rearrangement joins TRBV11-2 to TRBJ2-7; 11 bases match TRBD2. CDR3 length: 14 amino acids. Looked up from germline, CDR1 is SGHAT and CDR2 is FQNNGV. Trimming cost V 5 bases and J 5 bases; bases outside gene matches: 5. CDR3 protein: CASSLLAGANEQYF. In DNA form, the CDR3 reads TGTGCCAGCAGCCTACTAGCGGGAGCTAACGAGCAGTACTTC.

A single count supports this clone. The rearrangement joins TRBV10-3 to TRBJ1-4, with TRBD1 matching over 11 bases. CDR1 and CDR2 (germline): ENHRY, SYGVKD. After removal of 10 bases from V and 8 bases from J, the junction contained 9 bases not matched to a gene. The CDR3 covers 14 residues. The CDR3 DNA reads TGTGCCACGCTACCCGGGACAGGGGGGGAAAAACTGTTTTTT. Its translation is CATLPGTGGEKLFF.

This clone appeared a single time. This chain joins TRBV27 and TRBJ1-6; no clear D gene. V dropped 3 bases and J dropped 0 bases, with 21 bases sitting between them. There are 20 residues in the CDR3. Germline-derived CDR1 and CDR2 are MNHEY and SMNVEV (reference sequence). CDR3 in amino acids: CASSLWILGGPSSYNSPLHF. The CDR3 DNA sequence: TGTGCCAGCAGTTTGTGGATTTTGGGAGGGCCGAGCTCCTATAATTCACCCCTCCACTTT.